One sample yielded the 10 T cell receptor beta chains listed below, sequenced in a study of T-cell memory formation after mild COVID-19 (dated by TCRdb to the early 2020s). Library creation used 5' RACE. Data came from an Illumina NovaSeq 6000. The public reads were reanalyzed by TCRdb: fastp trimming at Q25, MiXCR alignment, in-frame beta chains only. Each CDR3 protein gets just one entry, which takes the most common genes and DNA from the rows behind it. Across this sample there are 250,000 or so distinct CDR3 sequences, with roughly 17% seen only once. The leading ten clones occupy 23% of the sample. Source material: PBMCs or a T cell subset sorted from them (not recorded which). The receptors here all came from a man aged 18 to 30 who had mild COVID-19 (a few samples of this study predate the infection). The sample titles of this study are shuffled in the database, so cell type and time point are left out; the donor was told from shared clones.

This chain joins TRBV12-3 or TRBV12-4 and TRBJ1-5; the D is unclear. CDR3 length: 13 residues. The V end lost 6 bases, the J end lost 5 bases, and 11 bases lay between the germline ends. In DNA, the CDR3 is TGTGCCAGCAGCAGTCAGCCGTATCAGCCCCAGCATTTT. Translated, it gives CASSSQPYQPQHF.

V is TRBV11-2 and J is TRBJ2-7, with TRBD1 matching 9 bases. This CDR3 has 14 amino acids. Looked up from germline, CDR1 is SGHAT and CDR2 is FQNNGV. The junction had 8 bases not matched to a gene; V was cut back by 5 bases and J by 6 bases. CDR3 in amino acids: CASSRPGQGLEQYF. The DNA for the CDR3 is TGTGCCAGCAGCAGGCCGGGACAGGGCCTCGAGCAGTACTTC. Variable domain in full (rest from reference TRBV11-2 and TRBJ2-7): EAGVAQSPRYKIIEKRQSVAFWCNPISGHATLYWYQQILGQGPKLLIQFQNNGVVDDSQLPKDRFSAERLKGVDSTLKIQPAKLEDSAVYLCASSRPGQGLEQYFGPGTRLTVT.

The chain recombines TRBV4-1 with TRBJ1-1, with D hard to call. Germline CDR1 is MGHRA and CDR2 is YSYEKL. Trimming removed 1 base from V and 8 bases from J, with 11 bases in between. The length of the CDR3 is 13 residues. CDR3 amino acids: CASSQAVRREAFF. The CDR3 region has the DNA TGCGCCAGCAGCCAAGCGGTCCGAAGAGAAGCTTTCTTT.

The CDR3 DNA follows: TGTGCCAGCAGTGGGGCCGGGACTAGCGGGGGGAGGATGGAGACCCAGTACTTC. Amino acids: CASSGAGTSGGRMETQYF. J is TRBJ2-5 and V is TRBV28, with 15 bases identical to TRBD2. V gave up 5 bases and J gave up 5 bases; unmatched junction bases: 12. CDR3 length: 18 residues. In germline, CDR1 is MDHEN, CDR2 SYDVKM.

This chain links TRBV6-5 with TRBJ1-2; possible D gene TRBD1, 5 bases. The CDR3 has 17 amino acids. The V and J ends lost 2 bases and 0 bases respectively, with 16 bases between them. The germline V gene encodes CDR1 MNHEY and CDR2 SVGAGI. Here the CDR3 DNA reads TGTGCCAGCAGTTACGCCGATTCCCGAGGGGCTAACTATGGCTACACCTTC. Residues: CASSYADSRGANYGYTF.

This clonotype has only a few counts. The gene calls are TRBV20-1 and TRBJ1-5, with D possibly matching TRBD1 (6 bases). The CDR3 is made up of 13 amino acids. Trimming pared 5 bases from V and 6 bases from J, leaving 14 bases between. Germline V CDR1 and CDR2: DFQATT, SNEGSKA (reference sequence). The CDR3 DNA reads TGCAGTGCTTGGCGGGGGGGCTTTCAGCCCCAGCATTTT. Amino acid sequence: CSAWRGGFQPQHF.

The chain is built from TRBV4-1 and TRBJ2-7, with 8 bases fitting TRBD2. CDR1 and CDR2 from the germline V gene are MGHRA and YSYEKL. This CDR3 has 14 amino acids. The trim removed 1 base at V and 1 base at J, leaving 0 bases unmatched. CDR3 nucleotide sequence: TGCGCCAGCAGCCAAGTAGCGGGATCCTACGAGCAGTACGTC. Amino acids: CASSQVAGSYEQYV.

The rearrangement uses TRBV12-3 or TRBV12-4 and TRBJ1-1; D unclear. Trimming removed 0 bases at V and 4 bases at J, with 15 bases between. The CDR3 loop spans 16 amino acids. CDR3 DNA: TGTGCCAGCAGTTTAGCGCCCCCAGTCATCGCCACTGAAGCTTTCTTT. It encodes CASSLAPPVIATEAFF.

This clonotype appeared many times. The rearrangement joins TRBV5-6 to TRBJ2-7; no reliable D call. Germline V gives CDR1 SGHDT, CDR2 YYEEEE. Between the trimmed V and J ends, which lost 5 bases and 3 bases, there was a span of 9 bases. This CDR3 is built from 12 residues. Here the CDR3 reads CASSNSYYEQYF. The DNA of the CDR3 is TGTGCCAGCAGTAACAGCTACTACGAGCAGTACTTC. The entire variable domain, with the rest obtained from reference TRBV5-6 and TRBJ2-7, is as follows: DAGVTQSPTHLIKTRGQQVTLRCSPKSGHDTVSWYQQALGQGPQFIFQYYEEEERQRGNFPDRFSGHQFPNYSSELNVNALLLGDSALYLCASSNSYYEQYFGPGTRLTVT.

The sample holds many counts of this clonotype. V gene TRBV18 combines with J gene TRBJ2-7, with a tentative D call TRBD1 (6 bases). Deletions cut 3 bases from V and 4 bases from J, with 19 bases between. The CDR3 has 16 residues. From germline, CDR1 is KGHSH and CDR2 LQKENI. Written as DNA, the CDR3 is TGTGCCAGCTCACCGGCTGGGGCAGGGGTGTTGTACGAGCAGTACTTC. It specifies CASSPAGAGVLYEQYF.